These 5 T cell receptor beta chains share one sample of origin, sequenced in a study of T cells in Graves' hyperthyroidism and ophthalmopathy. Regions amplified from RNA transcripts were the TCR beta CDR3 regions. During a first-round RT-PCR of the TCR CDR3, the HTBI primer set was used. TCRdb redid the calling of the multiplex PCR reads with MiXCR, one entry per CDR3 protein. The table shows approximately 600,000 distinct CDR3 sequences, with around 14% occurring only once. Sequences were obtained from blood. The receptors shown here come from a woman younger than 35 with Graves' ophthalmopathy.

This clonotype appeared many times. This chain links TRBV28 with TRBJ2-7; 9 positions match TRBD2. Trimming took 7 bases from V and 0 from J; bases not matched to a gene: 10. Looked up from germline, CDR1 is MDHEN and CDR2 is SYDVKM. CDR3 length equals 16 residues. The DNA for the CDR3 is TGTGCCAGCACTCCTGCTGGGACTAGCCACTCCTACGAGCAGTACTTC. Translating it yields CASTPAGTSHSYEQYF.

This clonotype was detected ten times or more. The rearrangement joins TRBV15 to TRBJ2-3, with TRBD2 matching over 8 bases. Germline V gives CDR1 LNHNV, CDR2 YYDKDF (reference sequence). The ends lost 5 bases at V and 2 bases at J; junction bases unmatched: 9. There are 16 residues in the CDR3. CDR3 sequence: CATSPLGGRSTDTQYF. CDR3 sequence (DNA): TGTGCCACCAGCCCCCTGGGCGGGAGGTCCACAGATACGCAGTATTTT.

In its sample, this clonotype was seen many times. The chain uses TRBV24-1 and TRBJ2-1, with 9 bases matching TRBD1. V lost 9 bases, J lost 9 bases, and 20 bases stayed unmatched. This CDR3 has 17 residues. Germline assignment: CDR1 KGHDR and CDR2 SFDVKD. The CDR3 DNA reads as TGTGCCACCGGACCCCCGGGGACAGGGAGTATGATGTTTGAGCAGTTCTTC. Translating gives CATGPPGTGSMMFEQFF.

In its sample, this clonotype was seen many times. The genes are TRBV20-1 and TRBJ2-7; no clear D gene. V was cut by 3 bases and J by 4 bases, with 13 bases left in between. From germline, CDR1 is DFQATT and CDR2 SNEGSKA (reference sequence). CDR3 length: 13 residues. The CDR3 sequence: CSASPRSAYEQYF. The CDR3 region has the DNA TGCAGTGCTAGCCCTAGGTCCGCTTACGAGCAGTACTTC.

The gene calls are TRBV4-1 and TRBJ2-7; TRBD1 is a possible D gene (5 bases). CDR1 MGHRA and CDR2 YSYEKL come from the germline V gene. This CDR3 spans 16 amino acids. V gave up 1 base and J gave up 1 base, with 14 bases separating them. The CDR3 bases are TGCGCCAGCAGCCAAGGAACAGGACCTTTTTCCTACGAGCAGTACTTC. Its translation is CASSQGTGPFSYEQYF.